A selection of T cell receptor beta chains follows, all from one sample in a study of blood T cell repertoires in COVID-19. Clones were sequenced by immunoSEQ multiplex PCR, and TCRdb holds only the in-frame ones, with some missing. The data contain more than 120,000 clones, around 87% of them singletons. Sequences were obtained from peripheral blood. These receptors were collected from a man aged 45 to 65 who had recovered from COVID-19. The CDR3 runs from the conserved cysteine through the conserved F or W. Fields, in order: V gene, J gene, CDR3 protein.

V gene: TRBV13
J gene: TRBJ1-2
CDR3 protein: CASSLAGEGTGANYGYTF

V gene: TRBV3-1/TRBV3-2
J gene: TRBJ2-7
CDR3 protein: CASSPQLAGPDYEQYF

V gene: TRBV10-2
J gene: TRBJ1-1
CDR3 protein: CASSEVAGALEAFF

V gene: TRBV6-6
J gene: TRBJ2-4
CDR3 protein: CASMGQLLAKNIQYF

V gene: TRBV25-1
J gene: TRBJ2-7
CDR3 protein: CASSDRPTGIYEQYF

V gene: TRBV3-1/TRBV3-2
J gene: TRBJ1-5
CDR3 protein: CASSQSDRDAQPQHF

V gene: TRBV25-1
J gene: TRBJ1-2
CDR3 protein: CASSGLAGPYGYTF

V gene: TRBV2
J gene: TRBJ2-7
CDR3 protein: CASRTSGGSYEQYF

V gene: TRBV7-9
J gene: TRBJ2-5
CDR3 protein: CASSLAGQGGRETQYF

V gene: TRBV10-2
J gene: TRBJ2-7
CDR3 protein: CASRPDRGSYEQYF

V gene: TRBV18
J gene: TRBJ2-7
CDR3 protein: CASSSEDRGSYEQYF

V gene: TRBV5-6
J gene: TRBJ2-2
CDR3 protein: CASISRGLGELFF

V gene: TRBV4-1
J gene: TRBJ2-3
CDR3 protein: CASSQDGTSGGPDTQYF

V gene: TRBV5-6
J gene: TRBJ2-7
CDR3 protein: CASSRPDRGGEQYF